Listed here are 22 T cell receptor beta chains from one sample, sequenced in a study of blood T cell repertoires in COVID-19. Libraries were prepared by immunoSEQ multiplex PCR; TCRdb keeps only in-frame clonotypes and omits some of them. This sample has tens of thousands of clones; 84% occur once, and the top ten carry approximately 12%. The source material was peripheral blood. Receptors were obtained from a human donor in a cohort sampled during active COVID-19.

The chain couples TRBV3-1 (or the pseudogene TRBV3-2) to TRBJ2-1, with a tentative D call TRBD2 (6 bases). CDR3 length: 15 amino acids. Trimming left V 4 bases short and J 4 bases short, with 14 bases between. The germline V gene has CDR1 LGHDT and CDR2 YNNKEL (reference sequence). In DNA form, the CDR3 reads TGTGCCAGCAGCCTAACGACTAGTAATTACAATGAGCAGTTCTTC. Translation gives CASSLTTSNYNEQFF.

V and J are TRBV4-2 and TRBJ1-4; the D gene is possibly TRBD1 (6 bases). V lost 2 bases and J 7 bases, leaving 17 bases between the germline ends. The CDR3 covers 16 residues. The germline gives CDR1 LGHNA, CDR2 YNFKEQ. The CDR3 spells CASSQTKTRGGEKLFF. The CDR3 coding sequence is TGTGCCAGCAGCCAAACAAAAACAAGAGGGGGTGAAAAACTGTTTTTT.

The rearrangement links TRBV6-5 to TRBJ1-1, with 7 bases fitting TRBD1. Germline loops: CDR1 MNHEY, CDR2 SVGAGI. The CDR3 contains 15 residues. V shed 4 bases, J shed 1 base, and the junction held 6 bases outside the gene matches. CDR3 sequence (DNA): TGTGCCAGCAGTTTGACAGGGTTCGGGAACACTGAAGCTTTCTTT. It translates to CASSLTGFGNTEAFF.

The V call is TRBV29-1, the J call TRBJ1-1; D remains unclear. Per germline, CDR1 SQVTM and CDR2 ANQGSEA. Trimming removed 0 bases at V and 4 bases at J, with 15 bases between. The CDR3 extends over 15 amino acids. The CDR3 sequence is CSVEEAGGLFTEAFF. The CDR3 DNA sequence: TGCAGCGTTGAAGAAGCGGGCGGATTATTCACTGAAGCTTTCTTT.

The V and J genes are TRBV2 and TRBJ1-2; D perhaps matches TRBD1 (5 bases). This CDR3 comprises 13 residues. V was trimmed by 3 bases and J by 7 bases, leaving 12 bases between them. Germline CDR1 SNHLY, CDR2 FYNNEI. CDR3 in amino acids: CASSDRPGGGYTF. CDR3 in DNA: TGTGCCAGCAGTGACAGGCCGGGGGGTGGCTACACCTTC.

The genes are TRBV2 and TRBJ2-7, with D hard to call. Germline values: CDR1 SNHLY, CDR2 FYNNEI. The CDR3 consists of 14 residues. V lost 4 bases and J lost 0, with 10 bases in between. CDR3 in amino acids: CASSAGRGSYEQYF. The CDR3 DNA sequence: TGTGCCAGCAGTGCTGGCCGTGGCTCCTACGAGCAGTACTTC.

The CDR3 region has the DNA TGTGCCACCAGTGATACCCAACAGGGTAGAGATGAGCAGTTCTTC. Its translation: CATSDTQQGRDEQFF. This sequence joins TRBV24-1 and TRBJ2-1, with TRBD1 as a possible D gene (6 bases). The CDR3 has 15 amino acids. The germline V and J ends were trimmed by 3 bases and 8 bases, with 16 bases remaining between them. The germline CDR1 and CDR2 sequences are KGHDR and SFDVKD.

The chain recombines TRBV7-9 with TRBJ1-2; 7 bases map to TRBD1. Germline V CDR1 and CDR2: SEHNR, FQNEAQ (reference sequence). V dropped 6 bases and J dropped 7; count of bases not matched to a gene: 8. The CDR3 consists of 13 residues. CDR3 bases: TGTGCCAGCAGTAACTCAGGGGGGTCTGGCTACACCTTC. This gives the protein CASSNSGGSGYTF.

J is TRBJ2-2 and V is TRBV10-1; 7 bases are a match to TRBD2. Unmatched junction bases numbered 4, after V lost 2 bases and J lost 4 bases. CDR1 and CDR2 (germline): WNHNN, SYGVQD (reference sequence). CDR3 length: 15 residues. The CDR3 region has the DNA TGCGCCAGCAGTGAGCCACTAGCGATCACCGGGGAGCTGTTTTTT. It translates to CASSEPLAITGELFF.

The gene calls are TRBV4-1 and TRBJ2-6; D is ambiguous. Per the germline V gene, CDR1 is MGHRA and CDR2 is YSYEKL. The V end lost 0 bases, the J end lost 1 base, and 10 bases lay between the germline ends. This CDR3 spans 17 amino acids. Written as DNA, the CDR3 is TGCGCCAGCAGCCAAGAGGTTAGCAATTCTGGGGCCAACGTCCTGACTTTC. Protein sequence: CASSQEVSNSGANVLTF.

The J gene is TRBJ2-3, the V gene TRBV30, with TRBD1 matching over 7 bases. The CDR3 sequence is 15 residues long. Germline values: CDR1 GTSNPN, CDR2 SVGIG (reference sequence). V lost 0 bases, J lost 4 bases, and 7 bases stayed unmatched. The CDR3 DNA follows: TGTGCCTGGAGTGTAGTGGAACAGGGGCCAGATACGCAGTATTTT. As protein: CAWSVVEQGPDTQYF.

CDR3 sequence: CASSLGRSSPYEQYF. The CDR3 DNA reads TGCGCCAGCAGCTTGGGCCGGTCTAGCCCCTACGAGCAGTACTTC. The chain recombines TRBV5-1 with TRBJ2-7, with D maybe TRBD2 (5 bases). The germline V gene encodes CDR1 SGHRS and CDR2 YFSETQ. V was clipped by 0 bases and J by 2 bases, with 12 bases between them. This CDR3 comprises 15 residues.

This rearrangement joins TRBV7-8 to TRBJ1-5, with D unclear. CDR1 SGHVS and CDR2 FQNEAQ come from the germline V gene. This CDR3 is built from 15 residues. Trimming took 1 base from V and 2 from J, leaving 9 bases between them. The DNA of the CDR3 is TGTGCCAGCAGCTTAGGACTTCCGCGCAATCAGCCCCAGCATTTT. It encodes CASSLGLPRNQPQHF.

The gene calls are TRBV18 and TRBJ1-4; TRBD1 agrees at 9 bases. This CDR3 region has 14 residues. The V segment lost 1 base and the J segment 8 bases; nucleotides outside the gene matches: 2. The V gene's germline CDR1 is KGHSH and CDR2 LQKENI. The CDR3 nucleotides read TGTGCCAGCTCACCACGAGGGACAGGGGAAAAACTGTTTTTT. It translates to CASSPRGTGEKLFF.

The V gene is TRBV10-3, the J gene TRBJ1-5; 10 nucleotides line up with TRBD1. Germline CDR1 and CDR2: ENHRY and SYGVKD. V gave up 2 bases and J gave up 6 bases; unmatched junction bases: 1. This CDR3 comprises 14 residues. CDR3: CAISEGTGAQPQHF. CDR3 DNA: TGTGCCATCAGTGAGGGGACAGGGGCTCAGCCCCAGCATTTT.

J is TRBJ2-1 and V is TRBV19; 11 nucleotides line up with TRBD2. Per the germline V gene, CDR1 is LNHDA and CDR2 is SQIVND (reference sequence). CDR3 length: 14 residues. The trim removed 4 bases at V and 6 bases at J, leaving 2 bases unmatched. The CDR3 is CASSNSGGANEQFF. The CDR3, as DNA: TGTGCCAGTAGTAATAGCGGGGGGGCCAATGAGCAGTTCTTC.

The CDR3 nucleotides are TGCGCCAGCAGCTTGGAGGGCCTAGCTCGTTCGGAGACCCAGTACTTC. It codes for CASSLEGLARSETQYF. The gene calls are TRBV5-1 and TRBJ2-5, with D maybe TRBD2 (5 bases). The V and J ends lost 0 bases and 5 bases respectively, with 17 bases between them. The CDR3 is made up of 16 amino acids. Germline V gene sequence: CDR1 SGHRS, CDR2 YFSETQ. Full variable domain (remainder filled in from reference TRBV5-1 and TRBJ2-5): KAGVTQTPRYLIKTRGQQVTLSCSPISGHRSVSWYQQTPGQGLQFLFEYFSETQRNKGNFPGRFSGRQFSNSRSEMNVSTLELGDSALYLCASSLEGLARSETQYFGPGTRLLVL.

This clone occurred a few times. The rearrangement joins TRBV20-1 to TRBJ2-1; D may be TRBD2 (6 bases). CDR1 and CDR2 from the germline V gene are DFQATT and SNEGSKA (reference sequence). Trimming cost V 3 bases and J 4 bases, with 16 bases left between them. CDR3 length: 15 amino acids. The CDR3 sequence is CSASFPSDNYNEQFF. The CDR3 DNA sequence: TGCAGTGCTAGTTTCCCTAGCGACAATTACAATGAGCAGTTCTTC.

The rearrangement links TRBV3-1 (or the pseudogene TRBV3-2) to TRBJ1-3; D is unresolved. Trimming took 4 bases from V and 2 from J, leaving 12 bases between them. The CDR3 is 15 amino acids. The germline V gene encodes CDR1 LGHDT and CDR2 YNNKEL (reference sequence). This CDR3 reads CASSPGSGTGNTIYF. In DNA form, the CDR3 reads TGTGCCAGCAGCCCAGGTTCGGGAACTGGAAACACCATATATTTT.

The V and J genes are TRBV10-3 and TRBJ1-2, with D perhaps matching TRBD1 (6 bases). Germline values: CDR1 ENHRY, CDR2 SYGVKD. There are 14 residues in the CDR3. Trimming shortened V by 7 bases and J by 4 bases, and 16 bases separated the two germline ends. The CDR3 DNA is TGTGCCATCACTCCACGGACAGACTCCTATGGCTACACCTTC. Translating gives CAITPRTDSYGYTF.

The V and J genes are TRBV19 and TRBJ1-2, with 8 bases aligning to TRBD1. Losses at the gene ends were 7 bases for V and 4 bases for J; bases not matched to a gene: 17. The germline gives CDR1 LNHDA, CDR2 SQIVND (reference sequence). The CDR3 loop spans 17 amino acids. CDR3 sequence: CASNPWGSGQGTYGYTF. The CDR3 bases are TGTGCCAGTAACCCCTGGGGATCCGGACAGGGAACCTATGGCTACACCTTC.

The chain is built from TRBV7-3 and TRBJ2-1, with TRBD1 matching 8 bases. Germline CDR1 is SGHTA and CDR2 is FQGTGA. Losses at the gene ends were 5 bases for V and 3 bases for J; bases not matched to a gene: 6. This CDR3 comprises 15 residues. CDR3 protein: CASSDRGWDYNEQFF. The CDR3 region has the DNA TGTGCCAGCAGCGACAGGGGTTGGGACTACAATGAGCAGTTCTTC. The full variable domain, in which reference TRBV7-3 and TRBJ2-1 provide the parts outside the CDR3, is GAGVSQTPSNKVTEKGKYVELRCDPISGHTALYWYRQSLGQGPEFLIYFQGTGAADDSGLPNDRFFAVRPEGSVSTLKIQRTERGDSAVYLCASSDRGWDYNEQFFGPGTRLTVL.